These T cell receptor beta chains were read from a single sample in a study of blood T cell repertoires in COVID-19. Profiled with immunoSEQ multiplex PCR; TCRdb holds only in-frame clones, not every one. Of some 26,000 clones listed, about 83% are singletons. Input material: peripheral blood. The origin of the receptors is a human donor with active COVID-19. The donor label of this sample is uncertain. CDR3s include the opening cysteine and the closing phenylalanine or tryptophan. D genes are given only for firm matches. Size is stated for part of the rows, as once, few or many counts, or as a class when the clone is expanded.

clone size: NA; D gene: NA; V gene: TRBV12-3/TRBV12-4; J gene: TRBJ1-3; CDR3 DNA: TGTGCCAGCACCCTCTCTGGAAACACCATATATTTT; CDR3 protein: CASTLSGNTIYF
clone size: NA; D gene: NA; V gene: TRBV9; J gene: TRBJ2-1; CDR3 DNA: TGTGCCAGCAGCCCCAGGCGCAGCAGCTCCTACAATGAGCAGTTCTTC; CDR3 protein: CASSPRRSSSYNEQFF
clone size: NA; D gene: TRBD2; V gene: TRBV5-4; J gene: TRBJ2-2; CDR3 DNA: TGTGCCCAAACGGGGGGAGGCCCCACCGGGGAGCTGTTTTTT; CDR3 protein: CAQTGGGPTGELFF
clone size: NA; D gene: TRBD2; V gene: TRBV7-3; J gene: TRBJ2-1; CDR3 DNA: TGTGCCAGCAGCTTAAAGCGGGATAATGAGCAGTTCTTC; CDR3 protein: CASSLKRDNEQFF
clone size: NA; D gene: NA; V gene: TRBV28; J gene: TRBJ2-4; CDR3 DNA: TGTGCCAGCAGCCCCCCCCGGTTTGCCAAAAACATTCAGTACTTC; CDR3 protein: CASSPPRFAKNIQYF
clone size: NA; D gene: TRBD2; V gene: TRBV5-6; J gene: TRBJ2-1; CDR3 DNA: TGTGCCAGCAGCTTGGGTCTAGCGGGAGGTGGAGAGCAGTTCTTC; CDR3 protein: CASSLGLAGGGEQFF
clone size: NA; D gene: NA; V gene: TRBV11-2; J gene: TRBJ2-1; CDR3 DNA: TGTGCCAGCAGCTTACTTCCGAGGTCGGACTATGACAATGAGCAGTTCTTC; CDR3 protein: CASSLLPRSDYDNEQFF
clone size: NA; D gene: NA; V gene: TRBV7-3; J gene: TRBJ2-1; CDR3 DNA: TGTGCCAGCAGCTTAGTTGGCAGGGAGGATGAGCAGTTCTTC; CDR3 protein: CASSLVGREDEQFF
clone size: NA; D gene: NA; V gene: TRBV4-2; J gene: TRBJ1-5; CDR3 DNA: TGTGCCAGCAGCCAAGGACAGCCCCATCAGCCCCAGCATTTT; CDR3 protein: CASSQGQPHQPQHF
clone size: NA; D gene: TRBD1; V gene: TRBV5-4; J gene: TRBJ2-1; CDR3 DNA: TGTGCCAGCAGCTTGGGGGGACAGGGGGAAAATGAGCAGTTCTTC; CDR3 protein: CASSLGGQGENEQFF
clone size: NA; D gene: NA; V gene: TRBV19; J gene: TRBJ1-1; CDR3 DNA: TGTGCCAGTAGTCACAGACAGAGCCGGATGAACACTGAAGCTTTCTTT; CDR3 protein: CASSHRQSRMNTEAFF
clone size: NA; D gene: NA; V gene: TRBV5-1; J gene: TRBJ1-6; CDR3 DNA: TGCGCCAGCAGCTTGCGGAAGCGTCCGGATAATTCACCCCTCCACTTT; CDR3 protein: CASSLRKRPDNSPLHF
clone size: NA; D gene: NA; V gene: TRBV18; J gene: TRBJ2-6; CDR3 DNA: TGTGCCAGCTCACCGCAGGCTGGGGCCAACGTCCTGACTTTC; CDR3 protein: CASSPQAGANVLTF
clone size: NA; D gene: NA; V gene: TRBV14; J gene: TRBJ2-5; CDR3 DNA: TGTGCCAGCAGCCAAGATGGGACTTACCAAGAGACCCAGTACTTC; CDR3 protein: CASSQDGTYQETQYF
clone size: NA; D gene: NA; V gene: TRBV5-1; J gene: TRBJ1-2; CDR3 DNA: TGCGCCAGCAGCTTGCAACAGAACTATGGCTACACCTTC; CDR3 protein: CASSLQQNYGYTF
clone size: NA; D gene: NA; V gene: TRBV30; J gene: TRBJ1-3; CDR3 DNA: TGTGCCTGGAGACCAGGCGGAAACACCATATATTTT; CDR3 protein: CAWRPGGNTIYF
clone size: NA; D gene: NA; V gene: TRBV29-1; J gene: TRBJ2-3; CDR3 DNA: TGCAGCGTTCTCCTTGGTAGAAGCACAGATACGCAGTATTTT; CDR3 protein: CSVLLGRSTDTQYF
clone size: few; D gene: TRBD2; V gene: TRBV2; J gene: TRBJ2-2; CDR3 DNA: TGTGCCAGCTCCCGACTAGCGGGAGAAGTCGGGGAGCTGTTTTTT; CDR3 protein: CASSRLAGEVGELFF
clone size: NA; D gene: NA; V gene: TRBV7-2; J gene: TRBJ1-1; CDR3 DNA: TGTGCCAGCAGCTTAGTAGTCGGAGCTTTCTTT; CDR3 protein: CASSLVVGAFF
clone size: once; D gene: TRBD2; V gene: TRBV29-1; J gene: TRBJ2-2; CDR3 DNA: TGCGCCGCGGGGGGCCTTGGTAACACCGGGGAGCTGTTTTTT; CDR3 protein: CAAGGLGNTGELFF
clone size: NA; D gene: TRBD1; V gene: TRBV5-1; J gene: TRBJ2-7; CDR3 DNA: TGCGCCAGCAGCTTGGTGGCAGGGGGCGCGGAAGAGCAGTACTTC; CDR3 protein: CASSLVAGGAEEQYF
clone size: NA; D gene: NA; V gene: TRBV5-1; J gene: TRBJ2-7; CDR3 DNA: TGCGCCAGCAGCTTGTCCAGGCCAGCCTACGAGCAGTACTTC; CDR3 protein: CASSLSRPAYEQYF
clone size: NA; D gene: NA; V gene: TRBV18; J gene: TRBJ1-2; CDR3 DNA: TGTGCCAGCTCACCCTTGGTCGCTCGCCCGGATGGCTACACCTTC; CDR3 protein: CASSPLVARPDGYTF
clone size: NA; D gene: TRBD2; V gene: TRBV3-1/TRBV3-2; J gene: TRBJ2-1; CDR3 DNA: TGTGCCAGCAGCCAACTGGGGACTAGCGTTAACAATGAGCAGTTCTTC; CDR3 protein: CASSQLGTSVNNEQFF
clone size: few; D gene: NA; V gene: TRBV19; J gene: TRBJ2-1; CDR3 DNA: TGTGCCAGTAATCCCTCTTTGCTCTCGGATGAGCAGTTCTTC; CDR3 protein: CASNPSLLSDEQFF
clone size: NA; D gene: NA; V gene: TRBV29-1; J gene: TRBJ2-3; CDR3 DNA: TGCAGCGTTGAAACCTTTCAGGGTAGTAATACGCAGTATTTT; CDR3 protein: CSVETFQGSNTQYF
clone size: NA; D gene: TRBD1; V gene: TRBV7-9; J gene: TRBJ2-2; CDR3 DNA: TGTGCCAGCAGCTTCGGAAGGGGGCCAGCGAGGGCCGGGGAGCTGTTTTTT; CDR3 protein: CASSFGRGPARAGELFF
clone size: NA; D gene: TRBD1; V gene: TRBV28; J gene: TRBJ2-7; CDR3 DNA: TGTGCCAGCATCCGTAGGGGGCAGGGGGCTAAAGAGCAGTACTTC; CDR3 protein: CASIRRGQGAKEQYF
clone size: NA; D gene: NA; V gene: TRBV7-8; J gene: TRBJ2-7; CDR3 DNA: TGTGCCAGCAGCTCATTTAGGGCAGGGGCCGAGCAGTACTTC; CDR3 protein: CASSSFRAGAEQYF
clone size: NA; D gene: TRBD1; V gene: TRBV19; J gene: TRBJ2-5; CDR3 DNA: TGTGCCAGTAGACCAGAGGACAGGGGCTCGCAAGAGACCCAGTACTTC; CDR3 protein: CASRPEDRGSQETQYF
clone size: NA; D gene: NA; V gene: TRBV6-6; J gene: TRBJ1-6; CDR3 DNA: TGTGCCAGCAGTGGACAGATCTCCTATAATTCACCCCTCCACTTT; CDR3 protein: CASSGQISYNSPLHF
clone size: NA; D gene: TRBD1; V gene: TRBV5-4; J gene: TRBJ2-5; CDR3 DNA: TGTGCCAGCAGCTTAACAGGGGGCCGAGAGACCCAGTACTTC; CDR3 protein: CASSLTGGRETQYF
clone size: NA; D gene: NA; V gene: TRBV18; J gene: TRBJ1-3; CDR3 DNA: TGTGCCAGCTCACCACAGCGGGAGATGAAAAACACCATATATTTT; CDR3 protein: CASSPQREMKNTIYF
clone size: NA; D gene: NA; V gene: TRBV3-1/TRBV3-2; J gene: TRBJ1-5; CDR3 DNA: TGTGCCAGCAGCCCCACCGGTTCCAATCAGCCCCAGCATTTT; CDR3 protein: CASSPTGSNQPQHF
clone size: NA; D gene: NA; V gene: TRBV28; J gene: TRBJ2-3; CDR3 DNA: TGTGCCAGCAGTTTTCTACGGGGTGGTGGGGCAGATACGCAGTATTTT; CDR3 protein: CASSFLRGGGADTQYF
clone size: NA; D gene: TRBD1; V gene: TRBV27; J gene: TRBJ1-2; CDR3 DNA: TGTGCCAGCAGTCCTCTCCCCGGGACAGCCTATGGCTACACCTTC; CDR3 protein: CASSPLPGTAYGYTF
clone size: NA; D gene: TRBD2; V gene: TRBV10-3; J gene: TRBJ2-1; CDR3 DNA: TGTGCCATCAGTGATACGGCGGGAGCTTATGAGCAGTTCTTC; CDR3 protein: CAISDTAGAYEQFF
clone size: few; D gene: TRBD1; V gene: TRBV10-3; J gene: TRBJ2-7; CDR3 DNA: TGTGCCATCATGCAGGGGGCCGCCTACGAGCAGTACTTC; CDR3 protein: CAIMQGAAYEQYF
clone size: NA; D gene: NA; V gene: TRBV19; J gene: TRBJ1-5; CDR3 DNA: TGTGCCAGTAGTATAGGGACAGTCCTTCGGGGTCAGCCCCAGCATTTT; CDR3 protein: CASSIGTVLRGQPQHF
clone size: NA; D gene: TRBD1; V gene: TRBV30; J gene: TRBJ2-7; CDR3 DNA: TGTGCCGCCACCCGGCTAGGGGGCTTACAAAAGGAGTACTTC; CDR3 protein: CAATRLGGLQKEYF
clone size: NA; D gene: TRBD2; V gene: TRBV3-1/TRBV3-2; J gene: TRBJ2-7; CDR3 DNA: TGTGCCAGCAGCCAATCGCGGGCAGCGGGAGTTGGCGAGCAGTACTTC; CDR3 protein: CASSQSRAAGVGEQYF
clone size: NA; D gene: TRBD1; V gene: TRBV30; J gene: TRBJ1-2; CDR3 DNA: TGTGCCTGGACCGTTGACAGGGCCCTTCGTGGCTACACCTTC; CDR3 protein: CAWTVDRALRGYTF
clone size: once; D gene: NA; V gene: TRBV9; J gene: TRBJ2-2; CDR3 DNA: TGTGCCAGCAGCGTAGGGAATTTGAGGATTGACGGGGAGCTGTTTTTT; CDR3 protein: CASSVGNLRIDGELFF
clone size: NA; D gene: NA; V gene: TRBV7-8; J gene: TRBJ2-5; CDR3 DNA: TGTGCCAGCAGCTTAGAGGACTACCCGGGAGAGACCCAGTACTTC; CDR3 protein: CASSLEDYPGETQYF
clone size: NA; D gene: TRBD1; V gene: TRBV7-9; J gene: TRBJ2-2; CDR3 DNA: TGTGCCAGCAGCTTGCAACAGGGGACCGGGGAGCTGTTTTTT; CDR3 protein: CASSLQQGTGELFF
clone size: NA; D gene: NA; V gene: TRBV5-4; J gene: TRBJ2-7; CDR3 DNA: TGTGCCAGCAGCTTGCCAGGGTCCGAGCAGTACTTC; CDR3 protein: CASSLPGSEQYF
clone size: once; D gene: TRBD2; V gene: TRBV7-8; J gene: TRBJ2-1; CDR3 DNA: TGTGCCAGCAGCATAAGCGGGAGGGGCTCCTACAATGAGCAGTTCTTC; CDR3 protein: CASSISGRGSYNEQFF
clone size: once; D gene: TRBD2; V gene: TRBV27; J gene: TRBJ2-1; CDR3 DNA: TGTGCCAGCAGTTCCTTAAACCTAGCGGTGCCGTTCTTC; CDR3 protein: CASSSLNLAVPFF
clone size: NA; D gene: TRBD1; V gene: TRBV7-2; J gene: TRBJ2-7; CDR3 DNA: TGTGCCAGCATATCTAGGCAGGGGGCCGGCGAGCAGTACTTC; CDR3 protein: CASISRQGAGEQYF
clone size: NA; D gene: TRBD1; V gene: TRBV2; J gene: TRBJ1-2; CDR3 DNA: TGTGCCAGCAGTGCCCTGTACAGGGGGCGCGGCTACACCTTC; CDR3 protein: CASSALYRGRGYTF
clone size: NA; D gene: TRBD1; V gene: TRBV7-9; J gene: TRBJ2-6; CDR3 DNA: TGTGCCAGCAGCTCCCCGACAGGGGGATCTGGGGCCAACGTCCTGACTTTC; CDR3 protein: CASSSPTGGSGANVLTF